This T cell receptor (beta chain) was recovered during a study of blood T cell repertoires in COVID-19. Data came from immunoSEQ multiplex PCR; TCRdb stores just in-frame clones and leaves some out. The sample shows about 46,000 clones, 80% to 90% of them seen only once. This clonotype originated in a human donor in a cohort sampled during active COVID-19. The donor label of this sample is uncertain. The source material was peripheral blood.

CDR3 region: CASSFRSQQGLQYF. Written as DNA, the CDR3 is TGTGCCAGCAGTTTCAGATCCCAACAGGGGCTTCAGTACTTC. The J gene is TRBJ2-7, the V gene TRBV6-5; 7 bases fit TRBD1. Germline CDR1 MNHEY, CDR2 SVGAGI. The V segment lost 4 bases and the J segment 10 bases; nucleotides outside the gene matches: 13. This CDR3 is built from 14 residues.